This TCR beta chain was obtained from a study of T cell responses to AZD1222 COVID-19 vaccine. Overall study results and limits: With dominance at 160-218 and 743-854, vaccine-associated CD4 TCRs spanned spike.

Note on this clone: The antigen is unknown.

The CDR3 length is 14 residues. Germline values: CDR1 KGHSH, CDR2 LQKENI. V shed 5 bases and J 3 bases; nucleotides not matched to a gene: 1. Here immunoSEQ multiplex PCR was the method, and the copy in TCRdb shows in-frame clones only, minus some. The sample includes under 200,000 clones, 88% of them seen just once. Second doses were pooled across both intervals (about 4 or about 12 weeks). This clonotype originated in an adult who received the AZD1222 COVID-19 vaccine. Sequenced here: peripheral blood, sampled 28 days after the second AZD1222 dose. V usage is TRBV18 and J usage is TRBJ2-7, with 13 bases identical to TRBD2. This chain's CDR3 is CASSGTSGVYEQYF. The CDR3 DNA reads as TGTGCCAGCTCAGGGACTAGCGGGGTCTACGAGCAGTACTTC.